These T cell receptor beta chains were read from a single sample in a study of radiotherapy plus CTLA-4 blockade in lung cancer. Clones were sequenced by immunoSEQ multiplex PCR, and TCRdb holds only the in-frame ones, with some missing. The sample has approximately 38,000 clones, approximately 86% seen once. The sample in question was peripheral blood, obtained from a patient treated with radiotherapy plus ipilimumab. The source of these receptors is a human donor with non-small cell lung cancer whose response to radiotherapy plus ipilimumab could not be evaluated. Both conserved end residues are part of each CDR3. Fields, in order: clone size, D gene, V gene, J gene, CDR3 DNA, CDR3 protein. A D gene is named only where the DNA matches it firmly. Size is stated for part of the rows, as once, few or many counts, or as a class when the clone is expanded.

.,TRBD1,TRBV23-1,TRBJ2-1,TGCGCCAGCAGTTCTCTTTGGACAGGGGAAAATGAGCAGTTCTTC,CASSSLWTGENEQFF
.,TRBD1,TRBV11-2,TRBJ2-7,TGTGCCAGCAGCCCCGGGACAGGGTTAGACGAGCAGTACTTC,CASSPGTGLDEQYF
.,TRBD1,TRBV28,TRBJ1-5,TGTGCCAGCAAGACAGGGGTTCTTCGGCCCCAGCATTTT,CASKTGVLRPQHF
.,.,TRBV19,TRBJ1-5,TGTGCCAGTAGGGAGGGATCGGGGATTCGTCAGCCCCAGCATTTT,CASREGSGIRQPQHF
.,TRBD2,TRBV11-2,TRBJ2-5,TGTGCCAGCAGCTTCAGCGGGAGTGAGACCCAGTACTTC,CASSFSGSETQYF
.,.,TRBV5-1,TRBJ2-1,TGCGCCAGCAGCTTGGCAGATTGGAATGAGCAGTTCTTC,CASSLADWNEQFF
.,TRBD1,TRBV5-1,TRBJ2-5,TGCGCCAGCAGCCCGACAGGGGGCGATGAGACCCAGTACTTC,CASSPTGGDETQYF
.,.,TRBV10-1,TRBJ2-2,TGCGCCAGCAGTTCGACTACCCACTCCGGGGAGCTGTTTTTT,CASSSTTHSGELFF
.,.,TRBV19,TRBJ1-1,TGTGCCAGTACCGGGGGGGCGAGGAGTGACACTGAAGCTTTCTTT,CASTGGARSDTEAFF
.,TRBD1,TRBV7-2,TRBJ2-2,TGTGCCAGCAGTCCGGGACAGGGGATGGGCGGGGAGCTGTTTTTT,CASSPGQGMGGELFF
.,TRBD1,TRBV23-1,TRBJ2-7,TGCGCCAGCAGTCACCAAGGGACAGTGTCCTACGAGCAGTACTTC,CASSHQGTVSYEQYF
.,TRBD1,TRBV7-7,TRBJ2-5,TGTGCTAGCAGCCCTACTTCTGGGACAGTCGAGACCCAGTACTTC,CASSPTSGTVETQYF
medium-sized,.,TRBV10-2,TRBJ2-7,TGCGCCAGCAGTGAGTTGGACCGGGGGGAGCAGTACTTC,CASSELDRGEQYF
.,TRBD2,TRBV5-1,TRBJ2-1,TGCGCCAGCAGCTTGGCCGAGCGGGGGGGCAGTGAGCAGTTCTTC,CASSLAERGGSEQFF
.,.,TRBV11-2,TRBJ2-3,TGTGCCAGCACTACTACCTACGGTATTAGTGGCACAGATACGCAGTATTTT,CASTTTYGISGTDTQYF
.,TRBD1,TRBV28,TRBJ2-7,TGTGCCAGCAGTCCACTCTCGGACAGGCTATACGAGCAGTACTTC,CASSPLSDRLYEQYF
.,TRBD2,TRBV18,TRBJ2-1,TGTGCCAGCTCACCATGGGGACTAGGGGCTGAGCAGTTCTTC,CASSPWGLGAEQFF
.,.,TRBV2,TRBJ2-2,TGTGCCAGCTGGGGACAACCGACCGGGGAGCTGTTTTTT,CASWGQPTGELFF
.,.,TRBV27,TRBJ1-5,TGTGCCAGCAGCGAGTATAGCAATCAGCCCCAGCATTTT,CASSEYSNQPQHF
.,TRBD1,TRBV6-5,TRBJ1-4,TGTGCCAGCACGACAGGGGCGTCGGGTAATGAAAAACTGTTTTTT,CASTTGASGNEKLFF
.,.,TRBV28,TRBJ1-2,TGTGCCAGCAGTTCGGGAAGCAGAGGATATGGCTACACCTTC,CASSSGSRGYGYTF
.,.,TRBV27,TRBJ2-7,TGTGCCAGCAGTTTATACCCGGGGTACGAGCAGTACTTC,CASSLYPGYEQYF
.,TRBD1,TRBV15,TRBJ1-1,TGTGCCACCAGCAGAGACAGGGGGGAAGCTTTCTTT,CATSRDRGEAFF
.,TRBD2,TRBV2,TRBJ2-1,TGTGCCCCCGGGGGGACCCTTTTCGATGAGCAGTTCTTC,CAPGGTLFDEQFF
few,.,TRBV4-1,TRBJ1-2,TGCGCCAGCAGCTTTGCGCTTAGGGGCTATGGCTACACCTTC,CASSFALRGYGYTF
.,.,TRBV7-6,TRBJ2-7,TGTGCCAGCAGCATGACTCCCCGGGGCGAGCAGTACTTC,CASSMTPRGEQYF
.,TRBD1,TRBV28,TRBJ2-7,TGTGCCAGCACGGCTACAGGGGTGCGGGAGCAGTACTTC,CASTATGVREQYF
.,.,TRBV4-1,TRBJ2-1,TGCGCCAGCAGCCCAGGGGAGGGGGACAATGAGCAGTTCTTC,CASSPGEGDNEQFF
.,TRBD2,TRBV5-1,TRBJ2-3,TGCGCCAGCCTTCCCGGCCCCGCTGGCGGGGGGAGCACAGATACGCAGTATTTT,CASLPGPAGGGSTDTQYF
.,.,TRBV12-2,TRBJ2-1,TGTGCAAGTCGCTTACAAAAACCCGGACTAGCGGGAGCGGATGAGCAGTTCTTC,CASRLQKPGLAGADEQFF
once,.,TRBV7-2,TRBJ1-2,TGTGCCAGCGCGGGGAAACTTAATGGCTACACCTTC,CASAGKLNGYTF
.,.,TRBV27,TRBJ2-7,TGTGCCAGCAGTTTAAAAGGACAGAACTACGAGCAGTACTTC,CASSLKGQNYEQYF
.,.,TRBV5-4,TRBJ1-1,TGTGCCAGCAGCTTGGCGGGGATGAACACTGAAGCTTTCTTT,CASSLAGMNTEAFF
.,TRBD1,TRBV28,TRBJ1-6,TGTGCCAGCAGTTTATTGAAATGGGGACAGTATAATTCACCCCTCCACTTT,CASSLLKWGQYNSPLHF
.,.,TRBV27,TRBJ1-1,TGTGCCAGCAGTGCTTGGGGGGGGATCACTGAAGCTTTCTTT,CASSAWGGITEAFF
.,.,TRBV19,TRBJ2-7,TGTGCCAGTAGTATAAGGACAGTACAGCAAACCTACGAGCAGTACTTC,CASSIRTVQQTYEQYF
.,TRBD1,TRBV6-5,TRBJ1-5,TGTGCCAGCAGTTACTCGTCAGGGGGGATCCAGCCCCAGCATTTT,CASSYSSGGIQPQHF
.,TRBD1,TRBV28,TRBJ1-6,TGTGCCAGCGGGACAGGGGATTCACCCCTCCACTTT,CASGTGDSPLHF
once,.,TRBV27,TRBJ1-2,TGTGCCAGCAGTTTATCAAGGGGTACTCGGGGCTACACCTTC,CASSLSRGTRGYTF
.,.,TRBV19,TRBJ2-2,TGTGCCAGTAGAGACTTACCGGTCACCGGGGAGCTGTTTTTT,CASRDLPVTGELFF
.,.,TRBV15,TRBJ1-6,TGTGCCACCAGCAGAGCCCAGGGCAATTCACCCCTCCACTTT,CATSRAQGNSPLHF
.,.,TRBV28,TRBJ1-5,TGTGCCAGCAGTTTACTCGGTGTCGGCAATCAGCCCCAGCATTTT,CASSLLGVGNQPQHF
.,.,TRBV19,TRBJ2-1,TGTGCCAGTAGTATAGAAGGGGGTGAGCAGTTCTTC,CASSIEGGEQFF
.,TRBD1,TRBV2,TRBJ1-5,TGTGCCAGCACCACTTGGACAGGGGGGAGCAATCAGCCCCAGCATTTT,CASTTWTGGSNQPQHF
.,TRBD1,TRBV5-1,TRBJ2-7,TGCGCCAGCAGCTCGATCCGGGACAGTGGTCCCTACGAGCAGTACTTC,CASSSIRDSGPYEQYF
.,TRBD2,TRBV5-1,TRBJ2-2,TGCGCCAGCAGCTTGGGGGTGACTAGCGGGAGATGGACCGGGGAGCTGTTTTTT,CASSLGVTSGRWTGELFF
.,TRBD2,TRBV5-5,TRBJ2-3,TGTGCCAGCAGCTCCGCCAGGACTAGCGGGTCCACAGATACGCAGTATTTT,CASSSARTSGSTDTQYF
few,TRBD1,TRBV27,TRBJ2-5,TGTGCCAGCAGCGGGACAGGGGGTGGGCAAGAGACCCAGTACTTC,CASSGTGGGQETQYF
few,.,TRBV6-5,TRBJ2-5,TGTGCCAGCAGGCCAACAGGGTATGAGACCCAGTACTTC,CASRPTGYETQYF
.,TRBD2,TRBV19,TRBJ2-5,TGTGCCAGTAGTACGATAGCGGGGGGAAGGGAGACCCAGTACTTC,CASSTIAGGRETQYF
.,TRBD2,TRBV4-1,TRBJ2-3,TGCGCCAGCAGCCAAGACCCGACTAGCGGGGGCACAGATACGCAGTATTTT,CASSQDPTSGGTDTQYF
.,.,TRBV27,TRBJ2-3,TGTGCCAGCAGATTGTCCGGGACAATTAGCACAGATACGCAGTATTTT,CASRLSGTISTDTQYF
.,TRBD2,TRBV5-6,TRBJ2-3,TGTGCCAGCAGCTTTGGGAGCGGGGGGGCCCCAGATACGCAGTATTTT,CASSFGSGGAPDTQYF
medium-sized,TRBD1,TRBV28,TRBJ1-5,TGTGCCAGCAGTTCAGGGGGCCCTCAGCCCCAGCATTTT,CASSSGGPQPQHF
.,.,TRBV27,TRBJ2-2,TGTGCCAGCAAGAAGGGCCCGGGCGCTTCGAACACCGGGGAGCTGTCTTTT,CASKKGPGASNTGELSF